The 28 T cell receptor beta chains below all came from one sample that was sequenced in a study of cytomegalovirus exposure and HLA in healthy donors. Primers included in the PCR were 60 Vbeta and 13 Jbeta primers. Profiled with immunoSEQ multiplex PCR; TCRdb holds only in-frame clones, not every one. The sample holds fewer than 250,000 clones; over 75% are singletons and the top ten take 0.22%. Sequenced material: PBMCs. The receptors originated from a girl aged 2-10 years in good health and CMV-seronegative.

This sequence joins TRBV7-6 and TRBJ1-1; TRBD1 aligns across 9 bases. The CDR3 is 14 amino acids. The V gene end was trimmed by 8 bases and the J gene end by 5 bases; junction bases not matched to a gene: 9. CDR1 is SGHVS, CDR2 FNYEAQ, per germline. CDR3 nucleotide sequence: TGTGCCAGCTCACAAGACAGGGGGGGGACTGAAGCTTTCTTT. The encoded protein is CASSQDRGGTEAFF.

This chain joins TRBV29-1 and TRBJ1-5; a weak D match, TRBD1 (5 bases). CDR1 is SQVTM, CDR2 ANQGSEA, per germline. The germline V and J ends were trimmed by 4 bases and 6 bases, with 13 bases remaining between them. The CDR3 extends over 13 amino acids. The CDR3 loop is CSVAEGVGQPQHF. CDR3 nucleotides: TGCAGCGTTGCCGAAGGGGTTGGTCAGCCCCAGCATTTT.

V is TRBV13 and J is TRBJ1-1, with 7 bases identical to TRBD1. There are 13 residues in the CDR3. Germline V CDR1 and CDR2: PRHDT, FYEKMQ (reference sequence). V lost 5 bases to trimming and J lost 6 bases; unmatched junction nucleotides: 6. CDR3 DNA: TGTGCCAGCAGCCCGGGGACAGACGCTGAAGCTTTCTTT. Encoded protein: CASSPGTDAEAFF.

The rearrangement uses TRBV6-1 and TRBJ2-3; TRBD2 matches at 12 bases. Trimming cost V 6 bases and J 6 bases; bases outside gene matches: 7. The V gene's germline CDR1 is MNHNS and CDR2 SASEGT. The CDR3 consists of 15 residues. Written as DNA, the CDR3 is TGTGCCAGCAGCATACTAGCGGGGGGTTTGGATACGCAGTATTTT. Translated: CASSILAGGLDTQYF.

The chain employs TRBV6-5 and TRBJ2-3, with TRBD2 matching over 13 bases. Germline CDR1 MNHEY, CDR2 SVGAGI. The CDR3 sequence is 15 residues long. Trimming took 6 bases from V and 2 from J; bases not matched to a gene: 2. CDR3: CASRGTSGITDTQYF. The CDR3 DNA is TGTGCCAGCAGAGGGACTAGCGGGATCACAGATACGCAGTATTTT.

The chain couples TRBV5-4 to TRBJ2-1; 8 positions match TRBD1. This CDR3 is 15 amino acids long. Germline CDR1 SGHNT, CDR2 YYREEE (reference sequence). After removal of 0 bases from V and 7 bases from J, the junction contained 6 bases not matched to a gene. The CDR3 bases are TGTGCCAGCAGCTTGGGAGCAGGGGGCCAGAATGAGCAGTTCTTC. It translates to CASSLGAGGQNEQFF.

A few counts support this clone. This chain uses TRBV18 with TRBJ1-2, with TRBD1 matching over 7 bases. The ends lost 2 bases at V and 2 bases at J; junction bases unmatched: 5. The CDR3 runs to 15 residues. Germline loops: CDR1 KGHSH, CDR2 LQKENI. The CDR3 is CASSPKEGQNYGYTF. The CDR3 DNA sequence: TGTGCCAGCTCACCAAAGGAGGGACAGAACTATGGCTACACCTTC. The full variable domain, in which reference TRBV18 and TRBJ1-2 provide the parts outside the CDR3, is NAGVMQNPRHLVRRRGQEARLRCSPMKGHSHVYWYRQLPEEGLKFMVYLQKENIIDESGMPKERFSAEFPKEGPSILRIQQVVRGDSAAYFCASSPKEGQNYGYTFGSGTRLTVV.

The rearrangement joins TRBV2 to TRBJ2-1, with 7 bases lining up with TRBD2. Germline trimming cut 2 bases from V and 6 bases from J; bases unmatched to any gene: 16. Per the germline V gene, CDR1 is SNHLY and CDR2 is FYNNEI. This CDR3 region has 18 residues. For the CDR3, the DNA is TGTGCCAGCAGTGAAACCCTACACCTAGCGGCGACAATCAATGAGCAGTTCTTC. Residues: CASSETLHLAATINEQFF.

The chain couples TRBV25-1 to TRBJ1-2; 7 nucleotides align to TRBD1. Germline V gives CDR1 MGHDK, CDR2 SYGVNS. The V segment lost 4 bases and the J segment 6 bases; nucleotides outside the gene matches: 14. The CDR3 loop spans 16 amino acids. The CDR3 coding sequence is TGTGCCAGCAGTGCAAGAGAGGGGGCCGCGATCCATGGCTACACCTTC. Translation gives CASSAREGAAIHGYTF.

J is TRBJ1-3 and V is TRBV29-1; D unclear. The V gene's germline CDR1 is SQVTM and CDR2 ANQGSEA. Trimming pared 4 bases from V and 2 bases from J, leaving 9 bases between. The CDR3 runs to 13 residues. This CDR3 reads CSVAEAAGNTIYF. CDR3 coding DNA: TGCAGCGTTGCGGAGGCTGCTGGAAACACCATATATTTT.

This CDR3 reads CASSTLGVGGASSYNEQFF. The CDR3 nucleotides read TGTGCCAGCAGTACCTTAGGGGTGGGGGGGGCCAGCTCCTACAATGAGCAGTTCTTC. J is TRBJ2-1 and V is TRBV27, with D possibly being TRBD2 (7 bases). The CDR3 is 19 residues long. CDR1 is MNHEY and CDR2 is SMNVEV in the germline V gene (reference sequence). V lost 5 bases and J lost 0, with 23 bases in between.

This chain joins TRBV2 and TRBJ2-7; TRBD1 matches at 7 bases. The CDR3 is 13 residues long. Looked up from germline, CDR1 is SNHLY and CDR2 is FYNNEI. J lost 5 bases, V lost 8 bases, and 9 bases had no gene match. CDR3 sequence reads: CASAQNRGHEQYF. DNA for the CDR3: TGTGCCAGCGCCCAAAACAGGGGCCACGAGCAGTACTTC.

V gene TRBV11-2 combines with J gene TRBJ2-1; 8 bases align to TRBD2. Trimming took 1 base from V and 4 from J; bases not matched to a gene: 9. The CDR3 extends over 17 amino acids. Germline V gene data show CDR1 as SGHAT and CDR2 as FQNNGV. The DNA of the CDR3 is TGTGCCAGCAGCTTAGGCTCGTCGAGCGGGGGATACAATGAGCAGTTCTTC. Amino acids: CASSLGSSSGGYNEQFF. Looking up the rest from reference TRBV11-2 and TRBJ2-1 gives the full variable domain: EAGVAQSPRYKIIEKRQSVAFWCNPISGHATLYWYQQILGQGPKLLIQFQNNGVVDDSQLPKDRFSAERLKGVDSTLKIQPAKLEDSAVYLCASSLGSSSGGYNEQFFGPGTRLTVL.

The table lists this clone with a count of one. The chain recombines TRBV11-2 with TRBJ1-4; D is unclear. The ends were cut back, 3 bases at V and 7 bases at J, with 9 bases in the middle. CDR1 SGHAT and CDR2 FQNNGV come from the germline V gene. The CDR3 has 13 residues. The DNA for the CDR3 is TGTGCCAGCAGCTTTAAGCCGGGTGAAAAACTGTTTTTT. Amino acids: CASSFKPGEKLFF.

This clone was seen a few times. This rearrangement joins TRBV7-9 to TRBJ2-3; 7 bases map to TRBD2. This CDR3 has 16 amino acids. Germline CDR1 reads SEHNR; CDR2 reads FQNEAQ (reference sequence). V shed 5 bases, J shed 14 bases, and the junction held 22 bases outside the gene matches. Here the CDR3 reads CASSPRDYSNRVNRYF. CDR3 nucleotides: TGTGCCAGCAGCCCTAGGGACTACTCAAATCGGGTCAATCGGTATTTT.

The chain combines TRBV5-6 with TRBJ1-1, with D perhaps matching TRBD1 (6 bases). V gave up 1 base and J gave up 7 bases, with 20 bases separating them. This CDR3 contains 16 residues. Per germline, CDR1 SGHDT and CDR2 YYEEEE. The CDR3 bases are TGTGCCAGCAGCTTGAGTGTGCGAGGCAGGACAGATGAAGCTTTCTTT. Its protein product is CASSLSVRGRTDEAFF.

The chain is built from TRBV9 and TRBJ2-7, with 8 positions matching TRBD1. Germline V gene lookup returns CDR1 SGDLS and CDR2 YYNGEE. This CDR3 comprises 14 residues. V dropped 3 bases and J dropped 7; count of bases not matched to a gene: 9. This CDR3 is CASSAGTGAWEQYF. DNA for the CDR3: TGTGCCAGCAGCGCGGGGACAGGCGCTTGGGAGCAGTACTTC. Full variable domain (outside the CDR3, taken from reference TRBV9 and TRBJ2-7): DSGVTQTPKHLITATGQRVTLRCSPRSGDLSVYWYQQSLDQGLQFLIQYYNGEERAKGNILERFSAQQFPDLHSELNLSSLELGDSALYFCASSAGTGAWEQYFGPGTRLTVT.

V is TRBV9 and J is TRBJ1-2, with 12 bases that match TRBD1. Germline V gene data show CDR1 as SGDLS and CDR2 as YYNGEE. Unmatched junction bases numbered 4, after V lost 3 bases and J lost 4 bases. The CDR3 has 15 amino acids. The CDR3 protein is CASSGDRGRGYGYTF. The CDR3 nucleotides read TGTGCCAGCAGCGGGGACAGGGGGCGCGGCTATGGCTACACCTTC.

This CDR3 is CASSMGQMNTEAFF. In DNA, the CDR3 is TGTGCCAGTAGTATGGGGCAGATGAACACTGAAGCTTTCTTT. V and J are TRBV19 and TRBJ1-1; tentative D call: TRBD1 (5 bases). The V and J ends lost 3 bases and 0 bases respectively, with 8 bases between them. CDR1 is LNHDA, CDR2 SQIVND, per germline (reference sequence). CDR3 length: 14 amino acids.

This clone was picked up one time. The chain carries TRBV29-1 and TRBJ2-1; 7 bases map to TRBD2. Looked up from germline, CDR1 is SQVTM and CDR2 is ANQGSEA. CDR3 length: 13 residues. Trimming cost V 6 bases and J 1 base; bases outside gene matches: 3. The CDR3 loop is CSVAGVSYNEQFF. The DNA for the CDR3 is TGCAGCGTGGCGGGGGTATCCTACAATGAGCAGTTCTTC.

The chain recombines TRBV9 with TRBJ1-2; tentative D call: TRBD1 (6 bases). This CDR3 contains 14 residues. Germline V gene sequence: CDR1 SGDLS, CDR2 YYNGEE. Deletions cut 4 bases from V and 9 bases from J, with 19 bases between. CDR3 bases: TGTGCCAGCAGCCCTCGACAGGAGTTCAGTAGCTACACCTTC. This gives the protein CASSPRQEFSSYTF.

This clone has just one count. The CDR3, as DNA: TGTGCCACCAGCAGAGATGCGGGAACAGAGACCCAGTACTTC. It is translated as CATSRDAGTETQYF. The V gene is TRBV15, the J gene TRBJ2-5, with TRBD2 as a possible D gene (6 bases). This CDR3 is built from 14 residues. Germline V lookup: CDR1 LNHNV, CDR2 YYDKDF (reference sequence). V gave up 0 bases and J gave up 4 bases, with 9 bases separating them.

This clone was counted a single time. J is TRBJ2-1 and V is TRBV5-4, with 8 nucleotides matching TRBD2. Per germline, CDR1 SGHNT and CDR2 YYREEE (reference sequence). This CDR3 region has 15 residues. V lost 2 bases to trimming and J lost 6 bases; unmatched junction nucleotides: 7. CDR3 residues: CASSFGSGGFNEQFF. In DNA, the CDR3 is TGTGCCAGCAGCTTTGGAAGCGGGGGATTCAATGAGCAGTTCTTC.

This clone showed up just once. This rearrangement joins TRBV6-1 to TRBJ1-5; TRBD1 is a possible D gene (5 bases). V lost 0 bases and J 2 bases, leaving 17 bases between the germline ends. The germline CDR1 and CDR2 sequences are MNHNS and SASEGT. CDR3 size: 18 residues. In DNA form, the CDR3 reads TGTGCCAGCAGTGAAGCGCTAGGTCCGGGGGTTGGCAATCAGCCCCAGCATTTT. It specifies CASSEALGPGVGNQPQHF.

The V call is TRBV7-2, the J call TRBJ1-1; D not certain. Trimming pared 7 bases from V and 2 bases from J, leaving 14 bases between. The CDR3 covers 14 residues. CDR1 SGHTA and CDR2 FQGNSA come from the germline V gene. The CDR3 nucleotides read TGTGCCAGCACTGAGCAGGCGATTAACACTGAAGCTTTCTTT. Its translation is CASTEQAINTEAFF.

The CDR3 DNA is TGTGCCAGCAGCTTGGGACTAAACACCGGGGAGCTGTTTTTT. As protein: CASSLGLNTGELFF. The V gene is TRBV7-9, the J gene TRBJ2-2, with 7 nucleotides matching TRBD2. The germline V gene encodes CDR1 SEHNR and CDR2 FQNEAQ (reference sequence). CDR3 length equals 14 residues. J was trimmed by 2 bases and V by 3 bases; bases with no gene match: 0.

The rearrangement uses TRBV5-4 and TRBJ2-2; D gene uncertain. The germline CDR1 and CDR2 sequences are SGHNT and YYREEE (reference sequence). Between the trimmed V and J ends, which lost 5 bases and 0 bases, there was a span of 11 bases. This CDR3 comprises 15 residues. CDR3 sequence: CASSLPSTNTGELFF. The CDR3, as DNA: TGTGCCAGCAGTCTACCATCCACGAACACCGGGGAGCTGTTTTTT.

The chain links TRBV27 to TRBJ1-1; 9 nucleotides line up with TRBD1. The CDR3 runs 16 residues. Unmatched junction bases numbered 12, after V lost 6 bases and J lost 4 bases. The germline V gene has CDR1 MNHEY and CDR2 SMNVEV (reference sequence). DNA of the CDR3: TGTGCCAGCAGAAGAGAAAAGAACAGGGGGCCCACTGAAGCTTTCTTT. The encoded protein is CASRREKNRGPTEAFF.